A single TCR beta chain is shown here with its context. Its antigen is not yet known. Base qualities are not at hand, and no much larger clone is one base apart. This sample was taken from a study of control samples from healthy donors and cancer patients (dated by TCRdb to the early 2020s). The library was obtained by the immunoSEQ multiplex PCR assay. Sourced from immuneACCESS, this table was stored by TCRdb with only in-frame sequences that have V and J called. A share of the clones is absent; for the studies checked, an unresolved V gene accounts for under half, and the remainder has no known explanation. The sample table shows about 51,000 clones, and about four fifths are seen once. Roughly 9.1% of the sample comes from the top ten. Measured from the cysteine to the phenylalanine, the CDR3 is 15 residues long. Only the CDR3 portion is preserved as DNA: 45 bases, with reading frame beginning at the first base. CDR1 and CDR2, per the germline V gene, are LGHNA and YNFKEQ. V loses 4 bases of germline sequence and J loses 6 bases, and the interval between the two ends is 15 bases.

The sample consisted of blood. The TCR sequence derives from a man between 70 and 80 years old in good health. The rearrangement combines TRBV4-2 with TRBJ2-2; the D gene cannot be named for sure. The DNA is as follows: TGTGCCAGCAGCCCCTCCGCCGGGCTCCCCGGGGAGCTGTTTTTT. This encodes CASSPSAGLPGELFF.